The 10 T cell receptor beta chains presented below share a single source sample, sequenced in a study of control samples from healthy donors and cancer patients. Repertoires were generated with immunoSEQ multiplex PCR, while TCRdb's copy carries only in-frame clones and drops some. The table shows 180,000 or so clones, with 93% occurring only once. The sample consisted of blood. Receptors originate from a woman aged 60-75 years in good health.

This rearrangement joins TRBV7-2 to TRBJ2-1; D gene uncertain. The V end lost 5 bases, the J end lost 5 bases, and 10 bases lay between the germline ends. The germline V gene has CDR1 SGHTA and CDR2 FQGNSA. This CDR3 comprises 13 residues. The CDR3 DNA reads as TGTGCCAGCAGCCCTTCACGGGACAATGAGCAGTTCTTC. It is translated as CASSPSRDNEQFF.

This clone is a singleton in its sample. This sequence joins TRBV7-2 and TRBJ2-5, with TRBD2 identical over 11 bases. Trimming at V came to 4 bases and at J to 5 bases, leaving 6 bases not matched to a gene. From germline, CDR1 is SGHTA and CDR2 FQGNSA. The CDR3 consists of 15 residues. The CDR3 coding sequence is TGTGCCAGCAGCTGGGCTAGCGGGGGGTTTGAGACCCAGTACTTC. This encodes CASSWASGGFETQYF.

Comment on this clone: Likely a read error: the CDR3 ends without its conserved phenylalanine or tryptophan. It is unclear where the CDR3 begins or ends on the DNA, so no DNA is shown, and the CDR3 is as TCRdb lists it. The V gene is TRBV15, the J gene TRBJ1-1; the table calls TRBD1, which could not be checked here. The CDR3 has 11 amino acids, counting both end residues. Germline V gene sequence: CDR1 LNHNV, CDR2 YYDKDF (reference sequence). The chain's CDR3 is CATSREEDSRS.

For the CDR3, the DNA is TGTGCCTGGGACAGGGCCAACTCCTACGAGCAGTACTTC. This gives the protein CAWDRANSYEQYF. This sequence joins TRBV30 and TRBJ2-7, with 7 bases identical to TRBD1. V lost 5 bases and J lost 0; bases outside the gene matches: 4. This CDR3 contains 13 residues. Germline CDR1 and CDR2: GTSNPN and SVGIG (reference sequence).

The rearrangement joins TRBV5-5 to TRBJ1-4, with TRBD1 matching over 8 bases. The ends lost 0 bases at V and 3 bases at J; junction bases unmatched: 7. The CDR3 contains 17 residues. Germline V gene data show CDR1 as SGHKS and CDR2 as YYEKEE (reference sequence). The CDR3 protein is CASSLVQGALANEKLFF. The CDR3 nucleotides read TGTGCCAGCAGCTTGGTTCAGGGGGCGTTAGCTAATGAAAAACTGTTTTTT.

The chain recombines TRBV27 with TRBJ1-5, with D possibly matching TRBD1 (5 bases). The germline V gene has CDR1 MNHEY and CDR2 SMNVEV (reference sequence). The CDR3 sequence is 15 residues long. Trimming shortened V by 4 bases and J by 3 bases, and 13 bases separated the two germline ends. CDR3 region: CASSSKPGSNQPQHF. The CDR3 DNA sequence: TGTGCCAGCAGTTCCAAACCAGGGTCCAATCAGCCCCAGCATTTT.

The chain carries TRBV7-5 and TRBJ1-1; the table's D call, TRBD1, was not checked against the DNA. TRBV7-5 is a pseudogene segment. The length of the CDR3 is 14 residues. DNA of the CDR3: TGTGCCAGAAGCCCAAACAGGGGAAACACTGAAGCTTTCTTT. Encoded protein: CARSPNRGNTEAFF.

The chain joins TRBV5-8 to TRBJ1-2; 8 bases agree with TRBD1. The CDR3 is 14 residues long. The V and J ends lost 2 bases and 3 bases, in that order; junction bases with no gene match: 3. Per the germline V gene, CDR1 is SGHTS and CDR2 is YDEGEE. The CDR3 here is CASSFDRGHYGYTF. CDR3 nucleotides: TGTGCCAGCAGCTTTGACAGGGGTCACTATGGCTACACCTTC. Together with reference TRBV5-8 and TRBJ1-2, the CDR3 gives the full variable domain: EAGVTQSPTHLIKTRGQQATLRCSPISGHTSVYWYQQALGLGLQFLLWYDEGEERNRGNFPPRFSGRQFPNYSSELNVNALELEDSALYLCASSFDRGHYGYTFGSGTRLTVV.

The CDR3: CASSVVGRSGGYNTGELFF. The CDR3 nucleotides are TGTGCCAGCAGCGTAGTCGGTCGTAGCGGGGGCTATAACACCGGGGAGCTGTTTTTT. The chain employs TRBV9 and TRBJ2-2; 9 bases fit TRBD2. V was pared by 0 bases and J by 2 bases, with 11 bases of the junction left unmatched. This CDR3 has 19 amino acids. Germline loops: CDR1 SGDLS, CDR2 YYNGEE.

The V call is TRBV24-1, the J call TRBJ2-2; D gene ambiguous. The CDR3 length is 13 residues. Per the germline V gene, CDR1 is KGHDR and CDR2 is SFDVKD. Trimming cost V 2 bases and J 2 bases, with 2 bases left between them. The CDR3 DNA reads TGTGCCACCAGTGATTACAACACCGGGGAGCTGTTTTTT. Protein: CATSDYNTGELFF.